This T cell receptor beta chain appears in the sequencing data of a study of cytomegalovirus exposure and HLA in healthy donors. About the research overall: The 90 to 150 validation repertoires matched the roughly 700 first-cohort repertoires in platform, a later analysis reported.

Study-wide findings and caveats: The TCR clusters that emerged in the first cohort tended, a later analysis found, to co-occur in the roughly 110 validation repertoires. Using the classifier, cytomegalovirus status was reportedly diagnosed with high specificity and sensitivity. Altogether, 150 to 200 TCR beta chains were recorded as cytomegalovirus-associated.

Clones were read by immunoSEQ multiplex PCR, and TCRdb kept only the in-frame ones, dropping some. Of about 140,000 clones in the sample, around 85% were seen once. Notes on this clone: What it binds is unknown.

CDR3 size: 15 residues. Germline V CDR1 and CDR2: MGHRA, YSYEKL. Between the trimmed V and J ends, which lost 1 base and 5 bases, there was a span of 14 bases. V usage is TRBV4-1 and J usage is TRBJ2-5; tentative D call: TRBD1 (5 bases). The sample taken for sequencing was PBMCs. The receptor's source is a man between 18 and 35 years old in good health and CMV-seronegative. CDR3 nucleotides: TGCGCCAGCAGCCAAGGTTTCCTGGGGCTTGAGACCCAGTACTTC. It is translated as CASSQGFLGLETQYF.